This is a list of T cell receptor beta chains from one sample in a study of shared clonotypes between healthy human individuals. Sequencing used immunoSEQ multiplex PCR; TCRdb keeps in-frame clones, though not all of them. The sample consists of approximately 330,000 clones, roughly 70% of them appearing once. The material sequenced was memory CD4+ T cells sorted from blood. All receptors derive from a man aged 25-45 years in good health. The CDR3 runs from the conserved cysteine through the conserved F or W. The D gene is left open where the match is weak. Size values are once, few and many counts, or a class for expanded clones, and some rows have none.

CDR3 length | J gene | clone size | D gene | V gene | CDR3 DNA | CDR3 protein
17 | TRBJ2-2 | - | - | TRBV11-2 | TGTGCCAGCAGCTTTCTTTTGTCGGCTTTGAACACCGGGGAGCTGTTTTTT | CASSFLLSALNTGELFF
14 | TRBJ1-4 | - | TRBD1 | TRBV29-1 | TGCAGCGTGTTACAGGGGGCGGGGAATGAAAAACTGTTTTTT | CSVLQGAGNEKLFF
20 | TRBJ2-7 | - | TRBD2 | TRBV7-8 | TGTGCCAGCAGCAAACCCCCTAGCGGGAGTACCGACTGGAGCTCCTACGAGCAGTACTTC | CASSKPPSGSTDWSSYEQYF
15 | TRBJ2-7 | once | TRBD1 | TRBV9 | TGTGCCAGCAGCTCTACTCGACAGGGCACCTACGAGCAGTACTTC | CASSSTRQGTYEQYF
13 | TRBJ2-7 | - | TRBD1 | TRBV7-2 | TGTGCCAGCAGCCCGGACAGGGAATACGAGCAGTACTTC | CASSPDREYEQYF
16 | TRBJ2-7 | - | TRBD1 | TRBV25-1 | TGTGCCAGCAGCCCACCGTCGGGACAGGGAAACTACGAGCAGTACTTC | CASSPPSGQGNYEQYF
15 | TRBJ2-3 | - | - | TRBV4-2 | TGTGCCAGCAGCCAAGAGCAAGGCGGTGGTCATACGCAGTATTTT | CASSQEQGGGHTQYF
13 | TRBJ1-1 | - | - | TRBV6-1 | TGTGCCAGTAGACAGACAATGAACACTGAAGCTTTCTTT | CASRQTMNTEAFF
19 | TRBJ1-2 | - | - | TRBV11-3 | TGTGCCAGCAGCTTAGATACTTGCGGGGACAAAGGGATTAACTATGGCTACACCTTC | CASSLDTCGDKGINYGYTF
13 | TRBJ1-2 | once | - | TRBV6-5 | TGTGCCAGCAGAAGAGCGGGGAACTATGGCTACACCTTC | CASRRAGNYGYTF
11 | TRBJ2-1 | - | - | TRBV2 | TGTGCCAGCTGGGCTTACAATGAGCAGTTCTTC | CASWAYNEQFF
14 | TRBJ2-2 | - | - | TRBV13 | TGTGCCAGCAGCTTGCCCACTTACACCGGGGAGCTGTTTTTT | CASSLPTYTGELFF
12 | TRBJ2-7 | - | - | TRBV5-1 | TGCGCCAGCAGCCTGACACCGTACGAGCAGTACTTC | CASSLTPYEQYF
14 | TRBJ2-5 | - | - | TRBV5-1 | TGCGCCAGCAGCTTGACTGGGGGCGCGGAGACCCAGTACTTC | CASSLTGGAETQYF
14 | TRBJ2-7 | - | TRBD1 | TRBV7-2 | TGTGCCAGCAGCTTTCAGGGGGTCATCGACGAGCAGTACTTC | CASSFQGVIDEQYF
11 | TRBJ1-4 | few | - | TRBV18 | TGTGCCAGCTCACCCCGGGACGAACTATTTTTT | CASSPRDELFF
17 | TRBJ2-6 | - | - | TRBV18 | TGTGCCAGCTCAGGCCGACGGACCTCCTCTGGGGCCAACGTCCTGACTTTC | CASSGRRTSSGANVLTF
14 | TRBJ1-3 | - | TRBD1 | TRBV28 | TGTGCCAGCAGTTGGGGCAGGGGGGGAAACACCATATATTTT | CASSWGRGGNTIYF
12 | TRBJ1-5 | few | - | TRBV28 | TGTGCCAGCAGTTACACCGGGGACGCCCAGCATTTT | CASSYTGDAQHF
12 | TRBJ2-2 | - | - | TRBV7-2 | - | CASRFGAGELFF
14 | TRBJ2-5 | - | - | TRBV5-4 | TGTGCCAGCAGCTTGGACTCAGGAAGGGAGACCCAGTACTTC | CASSLDSGRETQYF
15 | TRBJ2-7 | - | - | TRBV25-1 | TGTGCCAGCAGGGCATCGCGGGACGTCTCCTACGAGCAGTACTTC | CASRASRDVSYEQYF
12 | TRBJ2-5 | - | - | TRBV30 | TGTGCCTGGTCGATATCCCCGGAGACCCAGTACTTC | CAWSISPETQYF
13 | TRBJ1-1 | - | - | TRBV18 | TGTGCCAGCTCACCACTGGGCCCCACTGAAGCTTTCTTT | CASSPLGPTEAFF
12 | TRBJ2-7 | - | TRBD1 | TRBV7-9 | TGTGCCAGCAGCCTCGGGACAGGGCCCTTCCACTTC | CASSLGTGPFHF
15 | TRBJ1-3 | - | TRBD1 | TRBV5-1 | TGCGCCAGCAGCGCGGGACAGGGGCCTGGAAACACCATATATTTT | CASSAGQGPGNTIYF
12 | TRBJ2-3 | - | - | TRBV15 | TGTGCCACCAGCAGAACTTTGAATACGCAGTATTTT | CATSRTLNTQYF
14 | TRBJ2-3 | - | TRBD1 | TRBV11-2 | TGTGCCAGCAGCACCGGGACAGCCACAGATACGCAGTATTTT | CASSTGTATDTQYF
20 | TRBJ1-5 | - | - | TRBV5-5 | TGTGCCAGCAGCTTGGGTTGGGATTTAAGACAGTCCTATGGCAATCAGCCCCAGCATTTT | CASSLGWDLRQSYGNQPQHF
14 | TRBJ2-3 | few | - | TRBV29-1 | TGCAGCGTTCGACATAAGGTGGGCACAGATACGCAGTATTTT | CSVRHKVGTDTQYF
14 | TRBJ1-4 | - | TRBD1 | TRBV6-1 | TGTGCCAGCAGAAGGACAGGAGACGGTGAAAAACTGTTTTTT | CASRRTGDGEKLFF
17 | TRBJ1-3 | once | - | TRBV7-6 | TGTGCCAGCAGCGTACTCGCTGGGGGTTCCAGGACGGACACCATATATTTT | CASSVLAGGSRTDTIYF
15 | TRBJ2-7 | - | TRBD2 | TRBV27 | TGTGCCAGCAGTCCTATAGCGGGATTGGGCTACGAGCAGTACTTC | CASSPIAGLGYEQYF
14 | TRBJ2-1 | many | - | TRBV5-4 | TGTGCCAGCAGCTTAAGGGGATCCTACAATGAGCAGTTCTTC | CASSLRGSYNEQFF
12 | TRBJ2-3 | - | - | TRBV6-1 | TGTGCCACATGGACCTTAACAGATACGCAGTATTTT | CATWTLTDTQYF
16 | TRBJ2-7 | once | TRBD1 | TRBV18 | TGTGCCAGCTCACCATCGTGGACAGGGGGCCTGGGGGAGCAGTACTTC | CASSPSWTGGLGEQYF
13 | TRBJ2-5 | - | - | TRBV27 | TGTGCCAGCAGTTTCAGGGTCCAAGAGACCCAGTACTTC | CASSFRVQETQYF
16 | TRBJ2-2 | - | TRBD2 | TRBV5-1 | TGCGCCAGCAGCTTACTAGCGGCTACGAACACCGGGGAGCTGTTTTTT | CASSLLAATNTGELFF
12 | TRBJ1-5 | - | - | TRBV7-2 | TGTGCCAGCAGCTTAACTAATCAGCCCCAGCATTTT | CASSLTNQPQHF
15 | TRBJ2-3 | - | - | TRBV6-6 | TGTGCCAGCAGCCAGGGGGGCGGGAGTTCCTATACGCAGTATTTT | CASSQGGGSSYTQYF
13 | TRBJ2-7 | - | TRBD2 | TRBV2 | TGTGCCAGCAGTTCAGGACTAGCCGCCGAGCAGTACTTC | CASSSGLAAEQYF
14 | TRBJ2-5 | - | TRBD1 | TRBV2 | TGTGCCAGCAGCAAGGACAGGTGGCAAGAGACCCAGTACTTC | CASSKDRWQETQYF
17 | TRBJ1-3 | - | - | TRBV5-5 | TGTGCCAGCAGCCTAGTACCGGGAGCGGGTTCTGGAAACACCATATATTTT | CASSLVPGAGSGNTIYF
14 | TRBJ1-2 | - | - | TRBV7-2 | TGTGCCAGCAGCACTACAGGGATAGGGTATGGCTACACCTTC | CASSTTGIGYGYTF
11 | TRBJ1-2 | - | - | TRBV6-5 | TGTGCCAGTAGGGGCCTATATGGCTACACCTTC | CASRGLYGYTF
15 | TRBJ2-7 | - | - | TRBV27 | TGTGCCAGCAGTTTATATCGTGGGAGTCCCTACGAGCAGTACTTC | CASSLYRGSPYEQYF
14 | TRBJ1-1 | - | TRBD1 | TRBV2 | TGTGCCAGCAGGACAGACAGGGGGAACACTGAAGCTTTCTTT | CASRTDRGNTEAFF
15 | TRBJ2-7 | - | - | TRBV5-5 | TGTGCCAGCAGCTTGGCCGGGCTGAGCTCCTACGAGCAGTACTTC | CASSLAGLSSYEQYF
17 | TRBJ2-1 | - | - | TRBV5-1 | TGCGCCAGCAGCTTGGGGGGGCTAGGACTTCCATACAATGAGCAGTTCTTC | CASSLGGLGLPYNEQFF
13 | TRBJ2-2 | once | - | TRBV29-1 | TGCAGCGTTGTCCGAACCTTAACCGGGGAGCTGTTTTTT | CSVVRTLTGELFF
15 | TRBJ2-1 | few | TRBD1 | TRBV18 | TGTGCCAGCTCATCGACAGGGGGCCAATACAATGAGCAGTTCTTC | CASSSTGGQYNEQFF
15 | TRBJ1-1 | - | TRBD1 | TRBV7-9 | TGTGCCAGCAGCCCATTACAGGGGGCGGTGGGTGAAGCTTTCTTT | CASSPLQGAVGEAFF
16 | TRBJ2-1 | many | TRBD2 | TRBV7-8 | TGTGCCAGCAGCTTCAAGGAGGGACTAGCGAGCAATGAGCAGTTCTTC | CASSFKEGLASNEQFF
15 | TRBJ2-1 | - | - | TRBV29-1 | TGCAGCGTTGAAGGCGGGCCCAGCTCCTACAATGAGCAGTTCTTC | CSVEGGPSSYNEQFF
16 | TRBJ1-2 | once | - | TRBV5-1 | TGCGCCAGCAGCTTAATGGATCAGGGGACCATCTATGGCTACACCTTC | CASSLMDQGTIYGYTF